The clone carrying this T cell receptor beta chain occurred many times. The study included ophthalmopathy patients with Clinical Activity Score at least 3, NOSPECS grade at least 4 and duration under 3 months. Lactation, pregnancy, other autoimmune disease or uncontrolled infection excluded patients. The PBMCs were taken from less than 11 ml of fresh peripheral blood. RNA transcripts yielded amplified TCR beta CDR3 regions. TCR CDR3 regions were first amplified by RT-PCR with HTBI primers. MiXCR, applied by TCRdb to the multiplex PCR reads, yields one record per CDR3 protein. The table lists about 350,000 distinct CDR3 sequences, roughly 18% of them singletons, with around 15% in the top ten. This record comes from a study of T cells in Graves' hyperthyroidism and ophthalmopathy. Across the study: Peripheral blood was taken when the disease was first diagnosed, before any treatment began.

The CDR3 is 14 amino acids. Germline V gene data show CDR1 as SNHLY and CDR2 as FYNNEI. The ends lost 9 bases at V and 2 bases at J; junction bases unmatched: 3. The J gene is TRBJ2-2, the V gene TRBV2; TRBD2 matches at 10 bases. This TCR was recovered from a woman aged 40 to 55 with Graves' ophthalmopathy. Input material: blood. CDR3: CASRTSGNTGELFF. CDR3 sequence (DNA): TGTGCCAGTAGGACTAGCGGCAACACCGGGGAGCTGTTTTTT.